This T cell receptor beta chain was captured in a study of T-cell reconstitution after alpha-beta-depleted transplantation in children. Study-level findings and limits: After one year, T-cell counts and TCRbeta diversity mostly came from new T cells. High day-60 TCRbeta diversity in some patients came from surviving recipient T cells and thymic progenitors. Several hundred graft clones that had expanded were reportedly the source of alpha-beta T cells about two months after transplant.

This clonotype was observed a handful of times. Its target is not known. Preparation of the TCRbeta library involved a method that used unique molecular identifiers. Using its own MiXCR run on the PCR reads, TCRdb lists one record per CDR3 protein. The sample records about 510,000 distinct CDR3 sequences, 9.5% to 12% being singletons. The germline gives CDR1 DFQATT, CDR2 SNEGSKA (reference sequence). V was clipped by 3 bases and J by 3 bases, with 12 bases between them. The CDR3 runs 13 residues. This chain connects TRBV20-1 to TRBJ2-7, with D possibly TRBD1 on 7 matching bases. The sample in question was PBMCs, mostly from graft donor cells, obtained 180 days after TCRalphabeta/CD19-depleted stem cell transplant. The receptor's source is a female patient between 2 and 15 years old who had a stem cell transplant for aplastic anemia, so the T cells may come from the graft donor. CDR3 region: CSASRQGGYEQYF. The CDR3 coding sequence is TGCAGTGCTAGTAGACAGGGAGGCTACGAGCAGTACTTC.